This T cell receptor (beta chain) appears in the sequencing data of a study of T cells in narcolepsy. In the study overall: Donors had narcolepsy type 1 or type 2, or were healthy controls. Overall study findings and caveats: Autoreactive clonotypes reportedly recurred in blood of same and different patients, not controls. No autoreactive T cell clone sequences appeared in some memory CD4+ repertoires.

The repertoire was sequenced with immunoSEQ multiplex PCR; TCRdb's copy has only in-frame clones and lacks some. The sample carries around 30,000 clones, just under 80% recorded once. For this clone: Antigen: not known.

The TCR comes from a human donor with narcolepsy. Sequenced material: CD45RA- memory CD4+ T cells from PBMCs.

The CDR3 DNA is TGTGCCAGTACCCGGCAGGGTGATAGCAATCAGCCCCAGCATTTT. The encoded protein is CASTRQGDSNQPQHF. J is TRBJ1-5 and V is TRBV19; the D gene is possibly TRBD1 (5 bases). CDR1 LNHDA and CDR2 SQIVND come from the germline V gene (reference sequence). This CDR3 has 15 amino acids. The V and J ends lost 7 bases and 0 bases respectively, with 13 bases between them.